This T cell receptor (beta chain) originates from a study of blood T cell repertoires in COVID-19. V gave up 3 bases and J gave up 2 bases, with 11 bases separating them. The germline gives CDR1 WSHSY, CDR2 SAAADI. The CDR3 has 14 amino acids. Original handling: Quantification of nucleated cells was approximated via reference gene primer amplification. Generated by immunoSEQ multiplex PCR, the TCRdb table keeps only in-frame clones and is missing some. That table supplies the V and J calls and clone size; D and trimming were determined from the DNA. The sample has about 330,000 clones; 87% are singletons.

The clonotype originates from a man aged 30 to 39 with COVID-19, enrolled during active disease. The chain is built from TRBV10-2 and TRBJ2-7; maybe TRBD1 (5 bases). The sample comprised peripheral blood. The CDR3: CASSEAREPYEQYF. The CDR3, as DNA: TGCGCCAGCAGTGAAGCCAGGGAACCCTACGAGCAGTACTTC.